Described below is a single TCR beta chain sequence and its context. The target antigen is unknown. The V gene lost 6 bases and the J gene lost 1 base, with 15 bases spanning the gap. The CDR3 has 15 residues. Next came a second PCR, run for roughly 6 to 11 cycles, which used a sample-barcoded 5' primer along with a J-beta primer mix. TCRdb called the 5' RACE reads again in MiXCR, with one record for every CDR3 protein. The table includes approximately 690,000 distinct CDR3 sequences, under 65% detected once. These data originate in a study of blood T cells in healthy people across ages. Notes on the study in general: Versus aged donors, long-lived donors had higher diversity and more naive CD4+ cells.

The sample consisted of blood. The V and J genes are TRBV12-3 or TRBV12-4 and TRBJ1-1; TRBD1 is a possible D gene (6 bases). The source of this sequence is a man aged 55 to 69 in good health. The CDR3 DNA reads as TGTGCCAGCAGGTCTTGGACAGCCCCGAACACTGAAGCTTTCTTT. This gives the protein CASRSWTAPNTEAFF.